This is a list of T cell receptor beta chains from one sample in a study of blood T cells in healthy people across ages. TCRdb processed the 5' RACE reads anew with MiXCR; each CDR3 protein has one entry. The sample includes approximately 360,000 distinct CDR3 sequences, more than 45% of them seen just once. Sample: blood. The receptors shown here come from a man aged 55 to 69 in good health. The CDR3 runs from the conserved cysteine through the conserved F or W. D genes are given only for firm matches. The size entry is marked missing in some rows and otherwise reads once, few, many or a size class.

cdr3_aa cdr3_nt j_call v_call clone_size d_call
CSARVASGAPTDTQFF TGCAGTGCTAGAGTGGCTAGCGGGGCCCCCACAGATACGCAGTTCTTC TRBJ2-1 TRBV20-1 - TRBD2
CASSQAAAGLSTDTQYF TGCGCCAGCAGCCAAGCGGCGGCGGGACTAAGCACAGATACGCAGTATTTT TRBJ2-3 TRBV4-1 - TRBD2
CASSVDSGGAETQYF TGTGCCAGCAGCGTAGATAGCGGGGGGGCGGAGACCCAGTACTTC TRBJ2-5 TRBV9 - TRBD2
CSVQGAYEQYF TGCAGCGTCCAGGGGGCTTACGAGCAGTACTTC TRBJ2-7 TRBV29-1 - TRBD1
CAWITSGLNNEQFF TGTGCCTGGATTACTAGCGGACTAAACAATGAGCAGTTCTTC TRBJ2-1 TRBV30 few TRBD2
CASRQLGGAYNEQFF TGTGCCAGCAGACAGCTAGGGGGTGCCTACAATGAGCAGTTCTTC TRBJ2-1 TRBV6-2/TRBV6-3 few -
CASSGQGNEELFF TGTGCCAGCAGCGGACAGGGGAATGAAGAACTGTTTTTT TRBJ1-4 TRBV28 - TRBD1
CASSPTNGETQYF TGTGCCAGCTCACCGACCAACGGCGAGACGCAGTATTTT TRBJ2-3 TRBV18 few -
CATSDRTGGLLNEQYF TGTGCCACCAGTGATAGGACAGGGGGCTTGCTCAATGAGCAGTACTTC TRBJ2-7 TRBV24-1 - TRBD1
CASSQGGGVEQAVPGETQYF TGTGCCAGCAGCCAAGGGGGCGGGGTCGAGCAGGCCGTCCCTGGGGAGACCCAGTACTTC TRBJ2-5 TRBV3-1 many -
CASSQRGSGETQYF TGTGCCAGCAGCCAGCGGGGGTCTGGGGAGACCCAGTACTTC TRBJ2-5 TRBV3-1 - TRBD2
CASSPEPGLAGNAYEQYF TGCGCCAGCAGCCCTGAACCGGGACTAGCGGGGAATGCCTACGAGCAGTACTTC TRBJ2-7 TRBV4-1 - TRBD2
CASSDRLAGTGEQYF TGTGCCAGCAGTGACAGACTAGCGGGGACGGGGGAGCAGTACTTC TRBJ2-7 TRBV2 - TRBD2
CASAWPGQPQHF TGTGCTAGTGCCTGGCCGGGCCAGCCCCAGCATTTT TRBJ1-5 TRBV12-5 - -
CSAWDRGETQYF TGCAGTGCCTGGGACAGGGGAGAGACCCAGTACTTC TRBJ2-5 TRBV20-1 - TRBD1
CAWLRTGGYEQYF TGTGCCTGGCTACGGACAGGGGGGTACGAGCAGTACTTC TRBJ2-7 TRBV30 - TRBD1
CASLSPGGGGPLETQYF TGTGCCAGCCTATCCCCCGGTGGCGGGGGGCCGCTAGAGACCCAGTACTTC TRBJ2-5 TRBV12-3/TRBV12-4 many TRBD2
CASSPLDSTDTQYF TGTGCCAGCAGCCCACTCGACAGCACAGATACGCAGTATTTT TRBJ2-3 TRBV7-3 - -
CASSPSDRGRYRSYNEQFF TGTGCCAGCAGCCCCTCGGACAGGGGGCGATACCGCTCCTACAATGAGCAGTTCTTC TRBJ2-1 TRBV7-2 many TRBD1
CSAPLGVGGWDQPQHF TGCAGTGCGCCGCTCGGGGTTGGGGGTTGGGATCAGCCCCAGCATTTT TRBJ1-5 TRBV20-1 few -
CASSQGVVDTGELFF TGCGCCAGCAGCCAAGGGGTAGTAGACACCGGGGAGCTGTTTTTT TRBJ2-2 TRBV4-3 - -
CASSVVGGNTEAFF TGTGCCAGCAGCGTAGTCGGGGGGAACACTGAAGCTTTCTTT TRBJ1-1 TRBV9 - -
CASSPSGLAASNEQYF TGTGCCAGCAGCCCCTCGGGACTAGCGGCCTCAAATGAGCAGTACTTC TRBJ2-5 TRBV5-6 once TRBD2